These T cell receptor beta chains were read from a single sample in a study of T-cell reconstitution after alpha-beta-depleted transplantation in children. TCRdb reprocessed the PCR reads with MiXCR, giving one entry per CDR3 protein. The sample yields a few hundred thousand distinct CDR3 sequences, roughly two fifths seen once. Sequenced here: PBMCs, sampled before TCRalphabeta/CD19-depleted stem cell transplant. These receptors were collected from a girl aged 2-10 years with aplastic anemia, due to receive a stem cell transplant. Each CDR3 is given with its conserved first and last residue. The D gene is left open where the match is weak. Only part of the rows carry a size: once, few, many, or a class if the clone is expanded.

V gene	clone size	D gene	J gene	CDR3 DNA	CDR3 protein
TRBV20-1	few	TRBD1	TRBJ2-7	TGCAGTGCTAGAGATGGGACAGAGACCTACGAGCAGTACTTC	CSARDGTETYEQYF
TRBV3-1	-	-	TRBJ2-5	TGTGCCACCAGCCAAGTCGGGGCTCCCCTAGCGCCGGACCGGGGGACCCAGTACTTC	CATSQVGAPLAPDRGTQYF
TRBV27	-	TRBD1	TRBJ1-2	TGTGCCAACACCAGGACAGGGGGGGACTATGGCTACACCTTC	CANTRTGGDYGYTF
TRBV5-1	medium-sized	TRBD2	TRBJ2-1	TGCGCCAGCAGCTCCGGGACTAGCGGGAGCGATGAGCAGTTCTTC	CASSSGTSGSDEQFF
TRBV7-8	-	TRBD2	TRBJ2-7	TGTGCCAGCAGCCCCTATCTAGCGGGGGCCTACGAGCAGTACTTC	CASSPYLAGAYEQYF
TRBV4-1	once	-	TRBJ2-1	TGCGCCAGCAGCCAATCCCGGACCCGAGGGTACAATGAGCAGTTCTTC	CASSQSRTRGYNEQFF
TRBV6-1	-	TRBD2	TRBJ2-5	TGTGCCAGCAGACGCCGGGGGGGCCTGACAGGAGAGACCCAGTACTTC	CASRRRGGLTGETQYF
TRBV5-1	many	TRBD2	TRBJ2-5	TGCGCCAGCAGCCAAAGCCCGACTAGCGAAGAGACCCAGTACTTC	CASSQSPTSEETQYF
TRBV5-1	-	-	TRBJ2-7	TGCGCCAGCAGCTTTAAGGGGCCCTACGAGCAGTACTTC	CASSFKGPYEQYF
TRBV27	-	-	TRBJ2-7	TGTGCCGGCCGAAGGCGGGTGAGCTCCTACGAGCAGTACTTC	CAGRRRVSSYEQYF
TRBV20-1	few	-	TRBJ2-3	TGCAGTGCTGAAGGACTAAACGAACGCGGCGATACGCAGTATTTT	CSAEGLNERGDTQYF
TRBV18	-	TRBD2	TRBJ2-3	TGTGCCAGCTCACGGTCGCGGACTAGCCCGTTGAGCACAGATACGCAGTATTTT	CASSRSRTSPLSTDTQYF
TRBV24-1	-	-	TRBJ2-3	TGTGCCACCAGTGATTTGTCTAGCACAGATACGCAGTATTTT	CATSDLSSTDTQYF
TRBV29-1	-	-	TRBJ2-2	TGCAGCGGCTGGGCCGAGACCGGGGAGCTGTTTTTT	CSGWAETGELFF
TRBV20-1	-	-	TRBJ1-2	TGCAGTGCTACCGGGACGGCTAACTATGGCTACACCTTC	CSATGTANYGYTF
TRBV20-1	once	-	TRBJ2-3	TGCAGTGCTAGACTTTTCGGCGAAGGCTTCTTCACAGATACGCAGTATTTT	CSARLFGEGFFTDTQYF
TRBV6-1	-	-	TRBJ2-1	TGTGCCAGCAGCCTCCGGGAGCCCTACAATGAGCAGTTCTTC	CASSLREPYNEQFF
TRBV2	-	TRBD1	TRBJ1-6	TGTGCCAGCAGGGGGAGGGACAGAGATTCACCCCTCCACTTT	CASRGRDRDSPLHF
TRBV27	many	-	TRBJ1-5	TGTGCCAGCAGTCCTACTCCGGGACGTGCGAGCAATCAGCCCCAGCATTTT	CASSPTPGRASNQPQHF
TRBV7-9	-	TRBD2	TRBJ2-3	TGTGCCAGCAGCCTAGCGGGAGGGTTCGCAGATACGCAGTATTTT	CASSLAGGFADTQYF
TRBV3-1	-	TRBD1	TRBJ2-4	TGTGCCAGCAGCCCCCGGGACAGAAACATTCAGTACTTC	CASSPRDRNIQYF
TRBV5-1	few	TRBD2	TRBJ2-7	TGCGCCAGCAGCCCAATAGCGGGAAGCCCTAGCGAGCAGTACTTC	CASSPIAGSPSEQYF
TRBV6-1	-	TRBD2	TRBJ2-1	TGTGCCAGCAGCCCAAATAGCGGGAGGGTTCTTGGTAATGAGCAGTTCTTC	CASSPNSGRVLGNEQFF
TRBV6-1	-	-	TRBJ2-7	TGTGCCAGCAGCATCGACAGAAAGTACTACGAGCAGTACTTC	CASSIDRKYYEQYF
TRBV20-1	many	TRBD2	TRBJ2-3	TGCAGTGCTAGAGATCCCTGGACTAGCGCAGATACGCAGTATTTT	CSARDPWTSADTQYF
TRBV11-2	many	TRBD1	TRBJ1-2	TGTGCCAGCAGCTCCGGACAGGCCCCCTCTTATGGCTACACCTTC	CASSSGQAPSYGYTF
TRBV20-1	many	-	TRBJ2-7	TGCAGTGCTAGAGATCTTGTGGGGGCTAGGTACGAGCAGTACTTC	CSARDLVGARYEQYF
TRBV23-1	-	-	TRBJ2-7	TGCGCCAGCAGTCAAGAGAACCGAACCTACGAGCAGTACTTC	CASSQENRTYEQYF
TRBV2	many	-	TRBJ1-5	TGTGCCAGCAGTGAACGCCGGGGTCAGCCCCAGCATTTT	CASSERRGQPQHF
TRBV28	many	TRBD1	TRBJ1-1	TGTGCCGCAAAACCGGGACAGGGGTACACTGAAGCTTTCTTT	CAAKPGQGYTEAFF
TRBV7-8	-	-	TRBJ2-1	TGTGCCAGCAGCCGCCCGGCTGCCTTGAGCTCCTACAATGAGCAGTTCTTC	CASSRPAALSSYNEQFF
TRBV28	-	TRBD2	TRBJ2-5	TGTGCCAGCAGTACTAGCGGCAAAGAGACCCAGTACTTC	CASSTSGKETQYF
TRBV5-5	-	-	TRBJ2-3	TGTGCCAGCAGCCCATCCAGCAGTTATACGCAGTATTTT	CASSPSSSYTQYF
TRBV12-3/TRBV12-4	-	-	TRBJ2-1	TGTGCCAGCAGTTTTGGCGAGAGTAATGAGCAGTTCTTC	CASSFGESNEQFF
TRBV20-1	-	-	TRBJ2-4	TGCAGTGCTAGATGGACGGGGGAACACATTCAGTACTTC	CSARWTGEHIQYF
TRBV20-1	-	TRBD2	TRBJ2-1	TGCAGTGCCGGCCCCCGTGAGCGGGGCGCCTACAATGAGCAGTTCTTC	CSAGPRERGAYNEQFF
TRBV7-2	-	TRBD2	TRBJ2-1	TGTGCCAGCAGCTTTACACCGGGACTAGCGGGCGGGAATGAGCAGTTCTTC	CASSFTPGLAGGNEQFF
TRBV10-3	-	-	TRBJ2-2	TGTGCCATCAGTCGAGGACGGCCGCCGGCCGGGGAGCTGTTTTTT	CAISRGRPPAGELFF
TRBV29-1	few	-	TRBJ1-1	TGCAGCGTTGGGAAGGTAGGGCCTAGGAACACTGAAGCTTTCTTT	CSVGKVGPRNTEAFF
TRBV5-6	-	-	TRBJ2-7	TGTGCCAGCAGTGAGGCAGGGACTTCCTACGAGCAGTACTTC	CASSEAGTSYEQYF
TRBV15	-	-	TRBJ2-6	TGTGCCACCAGCAAAAGGGGGGGGGCCAACGTCCTGACTTTC	CATSKRGGANVLTF
TRBV28	-	-	TRBJ2-3	TGTGCCAGCAGTTTTGAATGGGGCGGGGTAAACACAGATACGCAGTATTTT	CASSFEWGGVNTDTQYF
TRBV7-9	-	-	TRBJ1-1	TGTGCCTATCACAGGGTGGGAACTGAAGCTTTCTTT	CAYHRVGTEAFF